This entry lists 13 T cell receptor beta chains sequenced from one sample in a study of cytomegalovirus exposure and HLA in healthy donors. PCR involved 60 Vbeta and 13 Jbeta primers. Clones were read by immunoSEQ multiplex PCR, and TCRdb kept only the in-frame ones, dropping some. Found here are approximately 150,000 clones, about three fifths of them singletons; the top ten hold around 2.9%. Sequenced sample: PBMCs. These receptors originate from a woman aged 30 to 39 in good health and CMV-seropositive.

This clone was detected only once. The chain has TRBV2 and TRBJ1-5; 7 bases line up with TRBD1. CDR3 length: 14 residues. V lost 4 bases and J lost 3; bases outside the gene matches: 3. CDR1 is SNHLY and CDR2 is FYNNEI in the germline V gene. CDR3 residues: CASSVDRLNQPQHF. The CDR3 bases are TGTGCCAGCAGTGTGGACAGGCTCAATCAGCCCCAGCATTTT.

The chain recombines TRBV19 with TRBJ1-5, with a tentative D call TRBD1 (6 bases). Trimming left V 4 bases short and J 7 bases short, with 20 bases between. CDR1 and CDR2 from the germline V gene are LNHDA and SQIVND (reference sequence). The CDR3 extends over 16 amino acids. The CDR3 sequence: CASSRLLTGLRQPQHF. The CDR3 nucleotides read TGTGCCAGTAGTAGACTCCTAACAGGGTTGAGACAGCCCCAGCATTTT.

This clone was counted a few times. V gene TRBV5-1 combines with J gene TRBJ1-1, with 7 bases identical to TRBD1. CDR3 size: 13 residues. CDR1 and CDR2 from the germline V gene are SGHRS and YFSETQ. Trimming cost V 7 bases and J 11 bases; bases outside gene matches: 14. The CDR3 DNA is TGCGCCAGCGCACGCGACAGGGAAGGTGATGCTTTCTTT. This encodes CASARDREGDAFF. The full variable domain, rest sourced from reference TRBV5-1 and TRBJ1-1, is KAGVTQTPRYLIKTRGQQVTLSCSPISGHRSVSWYQQTPGQGLQFLFEYFSETQRNKGNFPGRFSGRQFSNSRSEMNVSTLELGDSALYLCASARDREGDAFFGQGTRLTVV.

The chain couples TRBV28 to TRBJ1-2; D ambiguous. CDR3 length equals 13 residues. Germline V gene sequence: CDR1 MDHEN, CDR2 SYDVKM. Trimming took off 3 bases at V and 6 bases at J, with 11 bases between the two ends. CDR3 coding DNA: TGTGCCAGCAGTTTTGCCTCGGGTAATGGCTACACCTTC. It codes for CASSFASGNGYTF.

This clone was detected only once. Other DNA variants within this sample encode the same CDR3. The V call is TRBV27, the J call TRBJ1-1, with D possibly matching TRBD1 (6 bases). The V end lost 5 bases, the J end lost 7 bases, and 14 bases lay between the germline ends. The CDR3 totals 13 residues. Germline V lookup: CDR1 MNHEY, CDR2 SMNVEV (reference sequence). The CDR3 coding sequence is TGTGCCAGCAGTACACGAAGGGGGTTTGAAGCTTTCTTT. As protein: CASSTRRGFEAFF.

The chain has TRBV11-2 and TRBJ2-7; D perhaps matches TRBD2 (7 bases). V shed 3 bases and J shed 0 bases, with 15 bases lying between them. The CDR3 has 16 residues. CDR1 is SGHAT and CDR2 is FQNNGV in the germline V gene. The DNA of the CDR3 is TGTGCCAGCAGCTTCCTGTTAGGGGGGGGCTCCTACGAGCAGTACTTC. Translation gives CASSFLLGGGSYEQYF.

The J gene is TRBJ1-3, the V gene TRBV28, with D perhaps TRBD1 (6 bases). This CDR3 comprises 13 residues. V shed 8 bases and J shed 1 base, with 9 bases lying between them. Germline V gives CDR1 MDHEN, CDR2 SYDVKM. CDR3 protein: CASVQGSGNTIYF. The CDR3, as DNA: TGTGCCAGCGTACAGGGTTCTGGAAACACCATATATTTT.

The J gene is TRBJ2-3, the V gene TRBV7-9, with D possibly matching TRBD2 (7 bases). The CDR3 has 13 amino acids. Trimming took off 5 bases at V and 6 bases at J, with 12 bases between the two ends. Germline loops: CDR1 SEHNR, CDR2 FQNEAQ (reference sequence). CDR3 loop: CASSKGGVDTQYF. In DNA form, the CDR3 reads TGTGCCAGCAGCAAAGGGGGGGTGGATACGCAGTATTTT.

The chain uses TRBV6-1 and TRBJ2-7, with unresolved D. The CDR3 runs to 13 residues. Germline CDR1 MNHNS, CDR2 SASEGT. V dropped 7 bases and J dropped 0 bases, with 10 bases sitting between them. The CDR3 reads CASIHPSSYEQYF. The CDR3 coding sequence is TGTGCCAGCATCCACCCCAGCTCCTACGAGCAGTACTTC.

This clone appeared once. The gene calls are TRBV9 and TRBJ2-6; no definite D call. Germline CDR1 is SGDLS and CDR2 is YYNGEE. The length of the CDR3 is 15 residues. Trimming removed 7 bases at V and 1 base at J, with 12 bases between. CDR3 bases: TGTGCCAGCCGGTTCGGTCGGTCTGGGGCCAACGTCCTGACTTTC. Translated, it gives CASRFGRSGANVLTF.

The rearrangement joins TRBV10-3 to TRBJ1-5; 10 bases are a match to TRBD1. V trimming: 10 bases; J trimming: 3 bases; junction bases outside the gene matches: 9. This CDR3 has 15 residues. CDR1 is ENHRY, CDR2 SYGVKD, per germline. CDR3 in DNA: TGTGCCACCGTTGCCGGGACAGGGGACAATCAGCCCCAGCATTTT. Its protein is CATVAGTGDNQPQHF.

The V call is TRBV6-1, the J call TRBJ2-7, with D perhaps TRBD2 (6 bases). The CDR3 is 14 residues long. Trimming took off 7 bases at V and 4 bases at J, with 17 bases between the two ends. Germline CDR1 is MNHNS and CDR2 is SASEGT. CDR3 residues: CASTLGTQGYEQYF. CDR3 bases: TGTGCCAGCACCTTAGGGACTCAGGGTTACGAGCAGTACTTC.

V gene TRBV6-5 combines with J gene TRBJ2-7; 7 bases match TRBD2. Looked up from germline, CDR1 is MNHEY and CDR2 is SVGAGI. The V segment lost 6 bases and the J segment 3 bases; nucleotides outside the gene matches: 11. The CDR3 totals 15 residues. This CDR3 is CASSQYGTTFYEQYF. Here the CDR3 DNA reads TGTGCCAGCAGCCAATACGGGACTACCTTCTACGAGCAGTACTTC.